By its share, the clone carrying this TCR beta chain is medium-sized. What it recognizes is unknown. Attachment of unique molecular identifiers to individual cDNA molecules was performed. TCRdb independently ran MiXCR on the 5' RACE reads; one entry per CDR3 protein. The sample consists of about 55,000 distinct CDR3 sequences, around 11% of them appearing once. The entry originates in a study of early T cells in non-severe SARS-CoV-2 infection. Study-level information: Chains from this unsorted whole-blood bulk RNA could not be paired. Broader study findings: VDJdb-based annotation leaned toward anti-spike CD8 responses and missed private and CD4 specificities.

Germline V gives CDR1 SGHAT, CDR2 FQNNGV. Trimming removed 8 bases from V and 0 bases from J, with 7 bases in between. This CDR3 spans 12 amino acids. The sequence came from an adult who was a healthcare worker with PCR-confirmed SARS-CoV-2 infection or an uninfected control (not recorded which). Sequencing used whole blood. The V call is TRBV11-2, the J call TRBJ1-1, with unresolved D. The CDR3 sequence: CASGRMNTEAFF. For the CDR3, the DNA is TGTGCCAGCGGCAGAATGAACACTGAAGCTTTCTTT.